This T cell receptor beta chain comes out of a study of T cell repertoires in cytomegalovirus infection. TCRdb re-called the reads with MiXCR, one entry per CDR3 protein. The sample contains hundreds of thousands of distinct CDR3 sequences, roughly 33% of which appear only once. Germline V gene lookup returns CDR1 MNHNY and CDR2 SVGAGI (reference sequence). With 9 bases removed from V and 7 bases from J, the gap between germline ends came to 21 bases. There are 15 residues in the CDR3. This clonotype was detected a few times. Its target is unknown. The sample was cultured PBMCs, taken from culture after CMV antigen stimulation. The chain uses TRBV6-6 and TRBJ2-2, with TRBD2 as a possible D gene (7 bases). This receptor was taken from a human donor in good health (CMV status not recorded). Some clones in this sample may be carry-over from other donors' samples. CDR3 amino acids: CASNLKGGRDGELFF. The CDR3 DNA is TGTGCCAGTAACCTCAAGGGGGGGCGCGACGGGGAGCTGTTTTTT.